This TCR beta chain is from a study of CD8+ T cells in alopecia areata. CD4+ and CD8+ T cells were sorted from PBMCs stained for CD3, CD4 and CD8. From germline, CDR1 is LNHDA and CDR2 SQIVND (reference sequence). The CDR3 totals 15 residues. Trimming at V came to 5 bases and at J to 0 bases, leaving 6 bases not matched to a gene. Notes on the study in general: Lesional scalp, notably in alopecia totalis/universalis, had clonality above that of normal scalp. Patients shared TCRs less clearly than mice did, possibly owing to HLA. Sequencing of scalp samples also includes resident alphabeta T cells from normal skin.

As for this clone: Its cognate antigen is unknown.

cDNA prepared by RNA extraction and subsequent reverse transcription served as the template for sequencing. Measured with immunoSEQ multiplex PCR; TCRdb has only the in-frame clones, and not every one. The table includes under 250,000 clones, approximately 60% detected once. V usage is TRBV19 and J usage is TRBJ1-1; 7 bases agree with TRBD1. Specimen: CD8+ T cells sorted from blood. This sequence originates from a human donor in good health. Here the CDR3 DNA reads TGTGCCAGTAGTCTACGACAGGGCCTGAACACTGAAGCTTTCTTT. This encodes CASSLRQGLNTEAFF.